These 4 T cell receptor beta chains originate from one sample sequenced in a study of cytomegalovirus exposure and HLA in healthy donors. Use of 60 Vbeta and 13 Jbeta primers characterized the PCR. Here immunoSEQ multiplex PCR was the method, and the copy in TCRdb shows in-frame clones only, minus some. The table records fewer than 200,000 clones, around three quarters of them present only once. Sequenced input: PBMCs. The receptors come from a woman in her 30s in good health and CMV-seropositive.

The rearrangement links TRBV11-2 to TRBJ2-2; 8 nucleotides line up with TRBD2. The trim removed 0 bases at V and 5 bases at J, leaving 2 bases unmatched. This CDR3 has 15 residues. Germline V lookup: CDR1 SGHAT, CDR2 FQNNGV. The CDR3 loop reads CASSLEGLETGELFF. The CDR3 region has the DNA TGTGCCAGCAGCTTAGAGGGACTAGAAACCGGGGAGCTGTTTTTT.

The rearrangement uses TRBV7-3 and TRBJ2-7; D is unclear. The germline V and J ends were trimmed by 6 bases and 3 bases, with 9 bases remaining between them. The germline CDR1 and CDR2 sequences are SGHTA and FQGTGA. This CDR3 is built from 12 residues. The CDR3: CASRAEDYEQYF. CDR3 coding DNA: TGTGCCAGCAGGGCAGAGGACTACGAGCAGTACTTC.

This clone is a singleton in its sample. This rearrangement joins TRBV9 to TRBJ1-2; 7 bases fit TRBD1. Germline V gene lookup returns CDR1 SGDLS and CDR2 YYNGEE. The CDR3 spans 14 residues. With V trimmed by 3 bases and J by 5 bases, 7 bases remained unmatched. This CDR3 is CASSADRVGYGYTF. CDR3 coding DNA: TGTGCCAGCAGCGCCGACAGGGTAGGGTATGGCTACACCTTC.

The V call is TRBV29-1, the J call TRBJ1-1, with a possible D match to TRBD1 (5 bases). This CDR3 spans 15 amino acids. Trimming removed 6 bases from V and 0 bases from J, with 17 bases in between. Germline CDR1 reads SQVTM; CDR2 reads ANQGSEA. CDR3 nucleotides: TGCAGCGTCGACAGTTTATCGCCGATGAACACTGAAGCTTTCTTT. Translation gives CSVDSLSPMNTEAFF.